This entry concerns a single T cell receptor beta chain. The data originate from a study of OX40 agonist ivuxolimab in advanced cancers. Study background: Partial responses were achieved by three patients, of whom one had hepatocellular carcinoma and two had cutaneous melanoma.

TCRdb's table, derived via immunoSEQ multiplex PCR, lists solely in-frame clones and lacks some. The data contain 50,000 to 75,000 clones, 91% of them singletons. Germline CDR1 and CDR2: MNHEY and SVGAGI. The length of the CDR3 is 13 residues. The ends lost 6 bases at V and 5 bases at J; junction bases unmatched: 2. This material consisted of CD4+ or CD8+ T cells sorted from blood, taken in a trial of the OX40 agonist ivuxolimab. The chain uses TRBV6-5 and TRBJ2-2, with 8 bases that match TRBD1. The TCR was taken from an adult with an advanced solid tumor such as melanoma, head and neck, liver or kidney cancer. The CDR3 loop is CASRQGATGELFF. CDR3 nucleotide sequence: TGTGCCAGCAGGCAGGGGGCAACCGGGGAGCTGTTTTTT.